Presented here are 18 T cell receptor beta chains from one specimen sequenced in a study of shared clonotypes between healthy human individuals. TCRdb's copy holds only in-frame clones and misses some; the assay was immunoSEQ multiplex PCR. The sample contains about 1 million clones, around 76% of which appear only once. Material: memory CD4+ T cells sorted from blood. Described subset: CD45RA-negative fraction. These receptors were obtained from a man younger than 35 in good health.

The chain uses TRBV25-1 and TRBJ2-1; D is uncertain. The CDR3 runs to 14 residues. Trimming pared 2 bases from V and 8 bases from J, leaving 13 bases between. CDR1 and CDR2 (germline): MGHDK, SYGVNS. The CDR3 region has the DNA TGTGCCAGCAGTGAACTAAGTGGTAGGGATGAGCAGTTCTTC. It yields the protein CASSELSGRDEQFF.

V and J are TRBV27 and TRBJ1-1; TRBD1 matches at 12 bases. CDR3 length: 14 residues. Trimming cost V 5 bases and J 13 bases; bases outside gene matches: 11. Germline V gene data show CDR1 as MNHEY and CDR2 as SMNVEV (reference sequence). CDR3 residues: CASSPGQGARGGFF. CDR3 in DNA: TGTGCCAGCAGTCCGGGACAGGGGGCTCGAGGAGGTTTCTTT.

The chain carries TRBV5-1 and TRBJ2-5, with a possible D match to TRBD2 (5 bases). Trimming removed 4 bases at V and 5 bases at J, with 6 bases between. This CDR3 contains 11 residues. The V gene's germline CDR1 is SGHRS and CDR2 YFSETQ. In DNA, the CDR3 is TGCGCCAGCAGCCGAGGGGAGACCCAGTACTTC. This sequence encodes CASSRGETQYF.

This clone was seen only a few times. V and J are TRBV6-5 and TRBJ1-1; unclear D gene. V was shortened by 5 bases and J by 0 bases, with 7 bases between the two germline ends. The V gene's germline CDR1 is MNHEY and CDR2 SVGAGI. This CDR3 contains 13 residues. The CDR3 nucleotides are TGTGCCAGCAGTCGGGCAATGAACACTGAAGCTTTCTTT. It encodes CASSRAMNTEAFF.

Points on this clone: This sample includes further DNA sequences coding for the same CDR3. J is TRBJ2-3 and V is TRBV9, with 10 bases that match TRBD2. The CDR3 loop spans 16 amino acids. Germline V gene lookup returns CDR1 SGDLS and CDR2 YYNGEE. With 0 bases clipped from V and 0 bases from J, the junction kept 1 base outside the gene matches. The DNA of the CDR3 is TGTGCCAGCAGCGTAGGGACTAGCGGTAGCACAGATACGCAGTATTTT. Translating gives CASSVGTSGSTDTQYF.

The chain links TRBV30 to TRBJ2-7; tentatively, D is TRBD1 or TRBD2 (5 bases each). This CDR3 comprises 13 residues. Trimming shortened V by 0 bases and J by 7 bases, and 13 bases separated the two germline ends. The germline V gene encodes CDR1 GTSNPN and CDR2 SVGIG (reference sequence). The CDR3 nucleotides read TGTGCCTGGAGTGTACGGATTGGGACGGAGCAGTACTTC. Its translation is CAWSVRIGTEQYF.

This clone was recorded once. The gene calls are TRBV18 and TRBJ1-3; D is ambiguous. V was trimmed by 0 bases and J by 1 base, leaving 4 bases between them. In germline, CDR1 is KGHSH, CDR2 LQKENI. The CDR3 loop spans 14 amino acids. CDR3 region: CASSPPGSGNTIYF. The CDR3 DNA follows: TGTGCCAGCTCACCACCGGGGTCTGGAAACACCATATATTTT.

This chain joins TRBV5-1 and TRBJ2-1; a possible D gene is TRBD2 (5 bases). Germline V CDR1 and CDR2: SGHRS, YFSETQ. The CDR3 contains 15 residues. The germline V and J ends were trimmed by 2 bases and 0 bases, with 9 bases remaining between them. In DNA, the CDR3 is TGCGCCAGCAGCTTTAGCGTCCCCTCCTACAATGAGCAGTTCTTC. As protein: CASSFSVPSYNEQFF.

The chain joins TRBV21-1 to TRBJ2-4; the D segment call TRBD1 is taken from the table without a DNA check. TRBV21-1 is a pseudogene segment. The length of the CDR3 is 17 residues. The DNA for the CDR3 is TGTGCCAGCAGCAAAAACTTGGGTCCGGGACAGAATAACATTCAGTACTTC. Translated, it gives CASSKNLGPGQNNIQYF.

The chain links TRBV19 to TRBJ1-1; D gene ambiguous. Germline V gene lookup returns CDR1 LNHDA and CDR2 SQIVND (reference sequence). Trimming pared 4 bases from V and 7 bases from J, leaving 13 bases between. The CDR3 spans 13 residues. The CDR3 region is CASSSERQFEAFF. The CDR3 DNA follows: TGTGCCAGTAGTAGCGAGCGGCAGTTTGAAGCTTTCTTT. The full variable domain, in which reference TRBV19 and TRBJ1-1 provide the parts outside the CDR3, is DGGITQSPKYLFRKEGQNVTLSCEQNLNHDAMYWYRQDPGQGLRLIYYSQIVNDFQKGDIAEGYSVSREKKESFPLTVTSAQKNPTAFYLCASSSERQFEAFFGQGTRLTVV.

This clone was counted only a few times. Other DNA sequences in this specimen translate into the identical CDR3. The chain combines TRBV30 with TRBJ1-1, with D possibly matching TRBD1 (5 bases). CDR3 length equals 13 residues. The V and J ends lost 0 bases and 2 bases respectively, with 7 bases between them. The germline CDR1 and CDR2 sequences are GTSNPN and SVGIG (reference sequence). The CDR3 reads CAWSVQVNTEAFF. The CDR3 bases are TGTGCCTGGAGTGTACAGGTTAACACTGAAGCTTTCTTT. The full variable domain, with the rest looked up from reference TRBV30 and TRBJ1-1, is SQTIHQWPATLVQPVGSPLSLECTVEGTSNPNLYWYRQAAGRGLQLLFYSVGIGQISSEVPQNLSASRPQDRQFILSSKKLLLSDSGFYLCAWSVQVNTEAFFGQGTRLTVV.

This chain uses TRBV7-2 with TRBJ1-5, with D perhaps matching TRBD1 (5 bases). This CDR3 has 14 amino acids. CDR1 and CDR2 (germline): SGHTA, FQGNSA. The V end lost 3 bases, the J end lost 5 bases, and 11 bases lay between the germline ends. CDR3 DNA: TGTGCCAGCAGCTTCCAGGGTTTCGATCAGCCCCAGCATTTT. Protein product: CASSFQGFDQPQHF.

V gene TRBV5-4 combines with J gene TRBJ2-7, with 7 bases aligning to TRBD2. Losses at the gene ends were 0 bases for V and 6 bases for J; bases not matched to a gene: 6. The CDR3 is made up of 14 amino acids. The germline V gene encodes CDR1 SGHNT and CDR2 YYREEE (reference sequence). The CDR3 spells CASSLAGRAPEQYF. The CDR3 nucleotides read TGTGCCAGCAGCTTGGCAGGGAGGGCTCCCGAGCAGTACTTC.

The J gene is TRBJ1-2, the V gene TRBV2, with D perhaps matching TRBD1 (6 bases). The CDR3 has 15 amino acids. V shed 4 bases and J shed 6 bases, with 18 bases lying between them. CDR1 is SNHLY, CDR2 FYNNEI, per germline. The chain's CDR3 is CASSVGGAGVDGYTF. CDR3 sequence (DNA): TGTGCCAGCAGTGTCGGCGGGGCAGGGGTTGATGGCTACACCTTC. Combining the CDR3 with reference TRBV2 and TRBJ1-2 gives the whole variable domain EPEVTQTPSHQVTQMGQEVILRCVPISNHLYFYWYRQILGQKVEFLVSFYNNEISEKSEIFDDQFSVERPDGSNFTLKIRSTKLEDSAMYFCASSVGGAGVDGYTFGSGTRLTVV.

The chain employs TRBV19 and TRBJ1-4; D possibly corresponds to TRBD1 (6 bases). Per germline, CDR1 LNHDA and CDR2 SQIVND (reference sequence). The length of the CDR3 is 14 residues. V was cut by 4 bases and J by 6 bases, with 12 bases left in between. The CDR3 bases are TGTGCCAGTAGTACCTTAGGGGGGTATGAAAAACTGTTTTTT. Translated, it gives CASSTLGGYEKLFF.

As for this clone: Other DNA sequences from this sample encode an identical CDR3 as well. Written as DNA, the CDR3 is TGTGCCAGCAGTTTGAGGGAGTCACCCCTCCACTTT. This sequence encodes CASSLRESPLHF. The chain uses TRBV27 and TRBJ1-6; D uncertain. Trimming shortened V by 3 bases and J by 10 bases, and 7 bases separated the two germline ends. CDR1 is MNHEY and CDR2 is SMNVEV in the germline V gene (reference sequence). This CDR3 has 12 amino acids.

The chain is built from TRBV5-1 and TRBJ2-5; D is possibly TRBD2 (6 bases). The germline V and J ends were trimmed by 6 bases and 0 bases, with 12 bases remaining between them. Germline V gives CDR1 SGHRS, CDR2 YFSETQ. This CDR3 comprises 14 residues. The CDR3 DNA reads TGCGCCAGCACCCCGGGACTGCACCAAGAGACCCAGTACTTC. Its protein product is CASTPGLHQETQYF.

This chain joins TRBV10-1 and TRBJ2-2, with 8 bases that match TRBD2. The V segment lost 5 bases and the J segment 0 bases; nucleotides outside the gene matches: 2. Germline V gene sequence: CDR1 WNHNN, CDR2 SYGVQD (reference sequence). This CDR3 spans 15 amino acids. The CDR3 DNA sequence: TGCGCCAGCAGTCGCGGGAGGCCGAACACCGGGGAGCTGTTTTTT. Amino acid sequence: CASSRGRPNTGELFF.